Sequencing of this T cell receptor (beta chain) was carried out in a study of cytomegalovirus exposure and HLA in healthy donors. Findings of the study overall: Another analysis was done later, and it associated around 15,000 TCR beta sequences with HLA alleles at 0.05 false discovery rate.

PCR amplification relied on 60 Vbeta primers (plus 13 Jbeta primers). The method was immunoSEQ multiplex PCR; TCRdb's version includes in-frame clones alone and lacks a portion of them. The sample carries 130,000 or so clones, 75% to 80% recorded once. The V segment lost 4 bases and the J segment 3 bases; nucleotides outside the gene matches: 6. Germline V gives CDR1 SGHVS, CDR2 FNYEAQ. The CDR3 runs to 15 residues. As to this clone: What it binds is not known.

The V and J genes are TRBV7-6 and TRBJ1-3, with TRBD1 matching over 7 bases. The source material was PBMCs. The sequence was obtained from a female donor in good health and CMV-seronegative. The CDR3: CASSSSGGFGNTIYF. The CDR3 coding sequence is TGTGCCAGCAGCTCATCAGGGGGTTTTGGAAACACCATATATTTT. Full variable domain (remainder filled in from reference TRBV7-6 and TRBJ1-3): GAGVSQSPRYKVTKRGQDVALRCDPISGHVSLYWYRQALGQGPEFLTYFNYEAQQDKSGLPNDRFSAERPEGSISTLTIQRTEQRDSAMYRCASSSSGGFGNTIYFGEGSWLTVV.